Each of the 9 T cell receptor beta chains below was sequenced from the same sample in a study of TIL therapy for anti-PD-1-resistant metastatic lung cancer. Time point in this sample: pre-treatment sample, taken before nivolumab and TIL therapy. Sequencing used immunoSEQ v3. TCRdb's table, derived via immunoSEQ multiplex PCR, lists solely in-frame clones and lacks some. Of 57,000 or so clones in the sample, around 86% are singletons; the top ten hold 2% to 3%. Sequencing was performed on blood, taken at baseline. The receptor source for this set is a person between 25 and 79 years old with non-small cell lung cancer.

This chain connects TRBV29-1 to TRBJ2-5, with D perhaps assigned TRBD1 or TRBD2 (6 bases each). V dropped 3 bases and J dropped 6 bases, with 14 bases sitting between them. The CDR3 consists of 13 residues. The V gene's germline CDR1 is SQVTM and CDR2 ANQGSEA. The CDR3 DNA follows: TGCAGCGTTGATAAGGGGGGTCAACAGACCCAGTACTTC. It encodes CSVDKGGQQTQYF.

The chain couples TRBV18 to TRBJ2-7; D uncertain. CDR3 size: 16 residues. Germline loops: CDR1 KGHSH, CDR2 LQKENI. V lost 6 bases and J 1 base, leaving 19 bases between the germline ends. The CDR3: CASSFNQGGSSYEQYF. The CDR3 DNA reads TGTGCCAGCTCTTTTAACCAAGGCGGCAGTTCCTACGAGCAGTACTTC.

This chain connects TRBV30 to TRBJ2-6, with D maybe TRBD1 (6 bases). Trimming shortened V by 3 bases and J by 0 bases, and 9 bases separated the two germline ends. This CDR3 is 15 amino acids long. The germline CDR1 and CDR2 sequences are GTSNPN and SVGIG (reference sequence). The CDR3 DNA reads TGTGCCTGGAGCCAGGACAGCTCTGGGGCCAACGTCCTGACTTTC. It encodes CAWSQDSSGANVLTF.

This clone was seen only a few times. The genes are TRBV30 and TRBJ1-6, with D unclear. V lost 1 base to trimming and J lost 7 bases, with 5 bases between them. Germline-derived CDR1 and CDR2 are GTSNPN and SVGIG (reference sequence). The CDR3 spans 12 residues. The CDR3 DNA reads TGTGCCTGGAGTGCGGTGAATTCACCCCTCCACTTT. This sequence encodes CAWSAVNSPLHF.

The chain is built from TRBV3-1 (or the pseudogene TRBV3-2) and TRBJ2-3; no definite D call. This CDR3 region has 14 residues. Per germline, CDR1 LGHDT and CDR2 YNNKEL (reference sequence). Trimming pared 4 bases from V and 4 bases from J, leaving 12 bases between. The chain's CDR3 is CASSPPLGADTQYF. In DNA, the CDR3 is TGTGCCAGCAGCCCCCCCCTCGGAGCAGATACGCAGTATTTT.

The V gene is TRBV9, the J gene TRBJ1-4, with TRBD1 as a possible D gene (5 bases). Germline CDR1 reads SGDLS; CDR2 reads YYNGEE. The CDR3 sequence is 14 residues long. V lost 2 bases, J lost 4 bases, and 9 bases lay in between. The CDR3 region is CASSVTGGNEKLFF. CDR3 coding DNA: TGTGCCAGCAGCGTCACGGGGGGTAATGAAAAACTGTTTTTT.

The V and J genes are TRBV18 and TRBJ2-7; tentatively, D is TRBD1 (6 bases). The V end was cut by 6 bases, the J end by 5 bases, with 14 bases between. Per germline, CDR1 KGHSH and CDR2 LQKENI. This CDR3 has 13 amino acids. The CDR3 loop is CASSKGAGDEQYF. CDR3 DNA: TGTGCCAGCTCGAAAGGGGCAGGGGACGAGCAGTACTTC.

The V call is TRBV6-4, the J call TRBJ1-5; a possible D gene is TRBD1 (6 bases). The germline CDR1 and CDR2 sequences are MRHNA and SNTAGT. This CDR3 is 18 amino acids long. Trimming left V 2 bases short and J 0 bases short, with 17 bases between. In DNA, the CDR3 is TGTGCCAGCAGTGACACGAGACAGGTGCACTATAGCAATCAGCCCCAGCATTTT. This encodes CASSDTRQVHYSNQPQHF.

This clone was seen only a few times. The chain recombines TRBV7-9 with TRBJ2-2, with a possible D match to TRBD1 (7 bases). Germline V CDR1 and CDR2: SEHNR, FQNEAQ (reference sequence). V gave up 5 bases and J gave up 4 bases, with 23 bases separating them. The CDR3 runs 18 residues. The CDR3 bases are TGTGCCAGCAGCCCGATGGCTGTGGGGGGACAGCCCACCGGGGAGCTGTTTTTT. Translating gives CASSPMAVGGQPTGELFF.